These T cell receptor beta chains were read from a single sample in a study of cytomegalovirus exposure and HLA in healthy donors. Some clones are missing from TCRdb's copy, which holds only in-frame ones; the method was immunoSEQ multiplex PCR. This table has 150,000 to 200,000 clones, 77% appearing once. The specimen sequenced was PBMCs. Receptors were obtained from a man younger than 35 in good health and CMV-seronegative. Both conserved end residues are part of each CDR3. The order of the fields is J gene, clone size, V gene, D gene, CDR3 DNA, CDR3 protein. The D gene is left open where the match is weak. Rows may omit the clone size; those that give it use once, few, many or a size class.

J gene: TRBJ1-6; clone size: .; V gene: TRBV4-3; D gene: .; CDR3 DNA: TGCGCCAGCAGCCAACGTCCGGGGTTCAATTCACCCCTCCACTTT; CDR3 protein: CASSQRPGFNSPLHF
J gene: TRBJ2-3; clone size: .; V gene: TRBV15; D gene: TRBD2; CDR3 DNA: TGTGCCACCAGCAGGGACCACGGATTGGGACTAGCGGGAGTTGAAGATACGCAGTATTTT; CDR3 protein: CATSRDHGLGLAGVEDTQYF
J gene: TRBJ2-1; clone size: few; V gene: TRBV5-4; D gene: TRBD2; CDR3 DNA: TGTGCCAGCAGTTTAGCGGGGGCGCACAATGAGCAGTTCTTC; CDR3 protein: CASSLAGAHNEQFF
J gene: TRBJ2-7; clone size: few; V gene: TRBV6-1; D gene: .; CDR3 DNA: TGTGCCAGCAGAGATCCGGGTTCCTACGAGCAGTACTTC; CDR3 protein: CASRDPGSYEQYF
J gene: TRBJ2-1; clone size: .; V gene: TRBV2; D gene: .; CDR3 DNA: TGTGCCAGCAGTACAGGGAGCGATGAGCAGTTCTTC; CDR3 protein: CASSTGSDEQFF
J gene: TRBJ2-5; clone size: .; V gene: TRBV5-1; D gene: .; CDR3 DNA: TGCGCCAGCAGCCCTGACAGACAAGAGACCCAGTACTTC; CDR3 protein: CASSPDRQETQYF
J gene: TRBJ1-2; clone size: .; V gene: TRBV5-8; D gene: .; CDR3 DNA: TGTGCCAGCACCTTGGGGGGAGGCAACTATGGCTACACCTTC; CDR3 protein: CASTLGGGNYGYTF
J gene: TRBJ1-1; clone size: .; V gene: TRBV4-3; D gene: TRBD1; CDR3 DNA: TGCGCCAGCAGCCACTCAGGGGGGAACACTGAAGCTTTCTTT; CDR3 protein: CASSHSGGNTEAFF
J gene: TRBJ1-3; clone size: once; V gene: TRBV7-2; D gene: .; CDR3 DNA: TGTGCCAGCAGCGAACAACAGGGAAACACCATATATTTT; CDR3 protein: CASSEQQGNTIYF
J gene: TRBJ2-1; clone size: few; V gene: TRBV13; D gene: TRBD2; CDR3 DNA: TGTGCCAGCAGCTCCTTAGCGGGAGGCCCAAGATCTGAGCAGTTCTTC; CDR3 protein: CASSSLAGGPRSEQFF
J gene: TRBJ2-1; clone size: once; V gene: TRBV19; D gene: TRBD1; CDR3 DNA: TGTGCCAGTCGAAAGACAGGGTTGAATGAGCAGTTCTTC; CDR3 protein: CASRKTGLNEQFF
J gene: TRBJ2-5; clone size: .; V gene: TRBV13; D gene: TRBD1; CDR3 DNA: TGTGCCAGCAGCTTAGTCAGAGGGGGCACGGAGACCCAGTACTTC; CDR3 protein: CASSLVRGGTETQYF
J gene: TRBJ1-2; clone size: .; V gene: TRBV4-3; D gene: .; CDR3 DNA: TGCGCCAGCAGCCCTCGACCCGAGGGGGCTAACTATGGCTACACCTTC; CDR3 protein: CASSPRPEGANYGYTF
J gene: TRBJ1-2; clone size: .; V gene: TRBV15; D gene: .; CDR3 DNA: TGTGCCACCAGCCATTCGCCAGGGGCGGATGGCTACACCTTC; CDR3 protein: CATSHSPGADGYTF
J gene: TRBJ1-2; clone size: .; V gene: TRBV6-6; D gene: TRBD1; CDR3 DNA: TGTGCCAGCAGTTACAAGGGGACAGCTAACTATGGCTACACCTTC; CDR3 protein: CASSYKGTANYGYTF
J gene: TRBJ1-6; clone size: .; V gene: TRBV19; D gene: TRBD1; CDR3 DNA: TGTGCCAGTAGTCCCGTGTCACAGGGGGTAAATTCACCCCTCCACTTT; CDR3 protein: CASSPVSQGVNSPLHF
J gene: TRBJ2-7; clone size: .; V gene: TRBV4-1; D gene: .; CDR3 DNA: TGCGCCAGCAGCCAAGATGGAGGGGGCGCCTACGAGCAGTACTTC; CDR3 protein: CASSQDGGGAYEQYF
J gene: TRBJ2-2; clone size: .; V gene: TRBV27; D gene: TRBD2; CDR3 DNA: TGTGCCAAAAGACTAGCGGGAGACCCCGGGGAGCTGTTTTTT; CDR3 protein: CAKRLAGDPGELFF
J gene: TRBJ2-3; clone size: few; V gene: TRBV29-1; D gene: TRBD2; CDR3 DNA: TGCAGCGTTGAACGCAGCGGGAGTTGGCAGTATTTT; CDR3 protein: CSVERSGSWQYF
J gene: TRBJ1-1; clone size: .; V gene: TRBV11-3; D gene: TRBD1; CDR3 DNA: TGTGCCAGCAGCTATCTGAGGGGAACAGGGGGCGTTTTTGTTAATACTGAAGCTTTCTTT; CDR3 protein: CASSYLRGTGGVFVNTEAFF
J gene: TRBJ2-7; clone size: .; V gene: TRBV6-5; D gene: TRBD2; CDR3 DNA: TGTGCCAGCAGAGGGAGGGTTTGCGAGCAGTACTTC; CDR3 protein: CASRGRVCEQYF
J gene: TRBJ2-1; clone size: .; V gene: TRBV25-1; D gene: .; CDR3 DNA: TGTGCCAGCAGTGAATGGTCGGGGAGCTCCTACAATGAGCAGTTCTTC; CDR3 protein: CASSEWSGSSYNEQFF
J gene: TRBJ2-1; clone size: .; V gene: TRBV9; D gene: TRBD2; CDR3 DNA: TGTGCCAGCAGCTCAGGACTAGCGGGGTACAATGAGCAGTTCTTC; CDR3 protein: CASSSGLAGYNEQFF
J gene: TRBJ1-4; clone size: .; V gene: TRBV2; D gene: TRBD1; CDR3 DNA: TGTGCCAGCAGCTTAGACAGGGGTCCTAATGAAAAACTGTTTTTT; CDR3 protein: CASSLDRGPNEKLFF
J gene: TRBJ2-7; clone size: few; V gene: TRBV2; D gene: TRBD1; CDR3 DNA: TGTGCCAGCAGTGACAGACAGGGCGGGTACGAGCAGTACTTC; CDR3 protein: CASSDRQGGYEQYF
J gene: TRBJ1-2; clone size: .; V gene: TRBV10-3; D gene: TRBD1; CDR3 DNA: TGTGCCATCAGTGGCAGGGGGCCGGACTATGGCTACACCTTC; CDR3 protein: CAISGRGPDYGYTF
J gene: TRBJ1-4; clone size: .; V gene: TRBV9; D gene: .; CDR3 DNA: TGTGCCAGCAGCGTAGGGCAGACCGCCTCCCCAACGGGTGAAAAACTGTTTTTT; CDR3 protein: CASSVGQTASPTGEKLFF
J gene: TRBJ1-4; clone size: .; V gene: TRBV5-4; D gene: .; CDR3 DNA: TGTGCCAGCAGCCGGCGGGGGAGTGAAAAACTGTTTTTT; CDR3 protein: CASSRRGSEKLFF
J gene: TRBJ2-1; clone size: .; V gene: TRBV11-2; D gene: .; CDR3 DNA: TGTGCCAGCAGCCCACTTGGCGGCGCGGGGAGCTCCTACAATGAGCAGTTCTTC; CDR3 protein: CASSPLGGAGSSYNEQFF
J gene: TRBJ1-5; clone size: .; V gene: TRBV19; D gene: .; CDR3 DNA: TGTGCCAGTAGTATCAGGACTGGCAATCAGCCCCAGCATTTT; CDR3 protein: CASSIRTGNQPQHF
J gene: TRBJ2-1; clone size: .; V gene: TRBV5-1; D gene: TRBD2; CDR3 DNA: TGCGCCAGCAGCCTACCGGGCGGGGGGCCGTACAATGAGCAGTTCTTC; CDR3 protein: CASSLPGGGPYNEQFF
J gene: TRBJ2-3; clone size: .; V gene: TRBV9; D gene: .; CDR3 DNA: TGTGCCAGCAGCGTAGTCCCTAACACAGATACGCAGTATTTT; CDR3 protein: CASSVVPNTDTQYF
J gene: TRBJ1-5; clone size: few; V gene: TRBV7-9; D gene: TRBD1; CDR3 DNA: TGTGCCAGCAGCTCGGACAGGGCGGGCAATCAGCCCCAGCATTTT; CDR3 protein: CASSSDRAGNQPQHF
J gene: TRBJ2-1; clone size: .; V gene: TRBV5-5; D gene: .; CDR3 DNA: TGTGCCAGCAGCCTGGGAACTATGGATCCAAGGTCGTCCTACAATGAGCAGTTCTTC; CDR3 protein: CASSLGTMDPRSSYNEQFF
J gene: TRBJ2-1; clone size: .; V gene: TRBV6-5; D gene: TRBD2; CDR3 DNA: TGTGCCAGCAGTTCTAGCGGGGGAAAGTACAGTGAGCAGTTCTTC; CDR3 protein: CASSSSGGKYSEQFF
J gene: TRBJ2-5; clone size: .; V gene: TRBV18; D gene: .; CDR3 DNA: TGTGCCAGCCGGGACTTCCGAGAGACCCAGTACTTC; CDR3 protein: CASRDFRETQYF
J gene: TRBJ1-4; clone size: .; V gene: TRBV19; D gene: .; CDR3 DNA: TGTGCCAGTAGTACTCGCGGGAACGGTTTTGAAAAACTGTTTTTT; CDR3 protein: CASSTRGNGFEKLFF
J gene: TRBJ1-1; clone size: .; V gene: TRBV9; D gene: .; CDR3 DNA: TGTGCCAGCAGCGATGGGAGGGGATGGTGGGCTTTCTTT; CDR3 protein: CASSDGRGWWAFF
J gene: TRBJ2-2; clone size: once; V gene: TRBV7-2; D gene: TRBD2; CDR3 DNA: TGTGCCAGCAGCTTTACTAGCGGGGGGGCGACCGGGGAGCTGTTTTTT; CDR3 protein: CASSFTSGGATGELFF
J gene: TRBJ2-1; clone size: .; V gene: TRBV30; D gene: TRBD2; CDR3 DNA: TGTGCCTGGAGTGTACTGGCGGGGATAAGCGGGGAGTTCTTC; CDR3 protein: CAWSVLAGISGEFF
J gene: TRBJ1-4; clone size: few; V gene: TRBV6-1; D gene: .; CDR3 DNA: TGTGCCAGCAGTGCCCGACAAGCAACTAATGAAAAACTGTTTTTT; CDR3 protein: CASSARQATNEKLFF
J gene: TRBJ2-2; clone size: .; V gene: TRBV10-3; D gene: .; CDR3 DNA: TGTGCCATCAGTGAGTCGAACTCTGGGGAGCTGTTTTTT; CDR3 protein: CAISESNSGELFF
J gene: TRBJ2-4; clone size: .; V gene: TRBV19; D gene: .; CDR3 DNA: TGTGCCAGTAGTATGGGGGGCCGGGGGGAATACATTCAGTACTTC; CDR3 protein: CASSMGGRGEYIQYF
J gene: TRBJ2-2; clone size: .; V gene: TRBV5-1; D gene: .; CDR3 DNA: TGCGCCAGCAGGGAAGTAGTCGGAGCCGGGGAGCTGTTTTTT; CDR3 protein: CASREVVGAGELFF
J gene: TRBJ2-7; clone size: .; V gene: TRBV27; D gene: TRBD2; CDR3 DNA: TGTGCCAGCAGTTCCCGGGCGGGAGCATTTTACGAGCAGTACTTC; CDR3 protein: CASSSRAGAFYEQYF